This T cell receptor beta chain was captured by sequencing in a study of CD8 T cells in Susac syndrome. The T cells that were sequenced for TCR beta were CD8+ and CD4+ cells from blood. Purification of the CD8+ and CD4+ T cells relied on negative isolation, and TEMRA cells underwent FACS enrichment. V dropped 8 bases and J dropped 8 bases, with 13 bases sitting between them. The CDR3 loop spans 12 amino acids. In germline, CDR1 is ENHRY, CDR2 SYGVKD. It was with random hexamers that 0.5 to 1 ug RNA was reverse transcribed. Across 54 Vbeta and 13 Jbeta, immunoSEQ multiplex PCR amplified TCR beta CDR3. TCRdb reprocessed the immunoSEQ multiplex PCR reads via MiXCR and lists one record per CDR3 protein. Here the sample spans 400,000 to 550,000 distinct CDR3 sequences, more than 80% being singletons.

Sequenced material: CD8+ T cells from PBMCs. The source is a human donor with multiple sclerosis. The J gene is TRBJ2-1, the V gene TRBV10-3; D gene ambiguous. CDR3 DNA sequence: TGTGCCATCGGGGAACTCGCGCATGAGCAGTTCTTC. Its translation is CAIGELAHEQFF.